A selection of T cell receptor beta chains follows, all from one sample in a study of shared clonotypes between healthy human individuals. Generated by immunoSEQ multiplex PCR, the TCRdb table keeps only in-frame clones and is missing some. This table has roughly 380,000 clones, 96% appearing once. The specimen was memory CD8+ T cells sorted from blood. These receptors came from a young man in good health. Both conserved end residues are part of each CDR3. The order of the fields is J gene, clone size, V gene, CDR3 protein. Rows may omit the clone size; those that give it use once, few, many or a size class.

j_call: TRBJ2-3
clone_size: -
v_call: TRBV10-3
cdr3_aa: CAITIGLAATDTQYF

j_call: TRBJ2-7
clone_size: -
v_call: TRBV2
cdr3_aa: CASSVRAGGEQYF

j_call: TRBJ2-7
clone_size: -
v_call: TRBV28
cdr3_aa: CASSPERERAYEQYF

j_call: TRBJ1-4
clone_size: -
v_call: TRBV6-5
cdr3_aa: CASRGQYNNEKLFF

j_call: TRBJ1-2
clone_size: -
v_call: TRBV6-1
cdr3_aa: CASSQQTPYGYTF

j_call: TRBJ1-2
clone_size: -
v_call: TRBV7-9
cdr3_aa: CASSFGRANYGYTF

j_call: TRBJ1-5
clone_size: -
v_call: TRBV6-1
cdr3_aa: CASRLTGREPQHF

j_call: TRBJ2-7
clone_size: once
v_call: TRBV11-2
cdr3_aa: CASSLSPSALSYEQYF

j_call: TRBJ2-1
clone_size: -
v_call: TRBV28
cdr3_aa: CASSLTSGYYNEQFF

j_call: TRBJ1-2
clone_size: -
v_call: TRBV4-1
cdr3_aa: CASSQVVEYGYTF

j_call: TRBJ2-3
clone_size: once
v_call: TRBV29-1
cdr3_aa: CSSSGRAGTDTQYF

j_call: TRBJ2-1
clone_size: -
v_call: TRBV4-1
cdr3_aa: CASSQEYQGGPYNEQFF

j_call: TRBJ2-1
clone_size: -
v_call: TRBV27
cdr3_aa: CASSLAGGTFYNEQFF

j_call: TRBJ2-3
clone_size: once
v_call: TRBV10-3
cdr3_aa: CAISETTDTQYF

j_call: TRBJ1-2
clone_size: -
v_call: TRBV9
cdr3_aa: CASSLRPHRLYGYTF

j_call: TRBJ2-6
clone_size: once
v_call: TRBV7-6
cdr3_aa: CASRVAGANVLTF

j_call: TRBJ2-1
clone_size: -
v_call: TRBV6-5
cdr3_aa: CASSYNEQFF

j_call: TRBJ2-1
clone_size: -
v_call: TRBV5-1
cdr3_aa: CASRIAGGSYNEQFF

j_call: TRBJ2-2
clone_size: -
v_call: TRBV4-1
cdr3_aa: CASSQKKGQGANTGELFF

j_call: TRBJ2-1
clone_size: -
v_call: TRBV30
cdr3_aa: CAVARSYNEQFF

j_call: TRBJ1-1
clone_size: once
v_call: TRBV9
cdr3_aa: CASSVGTGNTEAFF

j_call: TRBJ1-1
clone_size: few
v_call: TRBV5-1
cdr3_aa: CASSYAGTMNTEAFF

j_call: TRBJ2-7
clone_size: -
v_call: TRBV15
cdr3_aa: CATSRVQGRAYEQYF

j_call: TRBJ2-7
clone_size: -
v_call: TRBV28
cdr3_aa: CASSPQGASLYEQYF

j_call: TRBJ2-2
clone_size: -
v_call: TRBV6-9
cdr3_aa: CASSYASRDTGELFF

j_call: TRBJ2-7
clone_size: -
v_call: TRBV6-5
cdr3_aa: CASRRDKAYEQYF

j_call: TRBJ2-7
clone_size: -
v_call: TRBV19
cdr3_aa: CASSIRSVYEQYF

j_call: TRBJ2-7
clone_size: once
v_call: TRBV27
cdr3_aa: CASIRGLGGGSYEQYF

j_call: TRBJ2-7
clone_size: -
v_call: TRBV5-5
cdr3_aa: CASSLAGIISSYEQYF

j_call: TRBJ2-3
clone_size: -
v_call: TRBV11-1
cdr3_aa: CASSLTTDTQYF

j_call: TRBJ2-7
clone_size: -
v_call: TRBV19
cdr3_aa: CASSIVQGGAYEQYF

j_call: TRBJ1-1
clone_size: -
v_call: TRBV10-3
cdr3_aa: CAISERLNTEAFF

j_call: TRBJ1-4
clone_size: once
v_call: TRBV6-5
cdr3_aa: CASRAPGIEKLFF

j_call: TRBJ1-1
clone_size: -
v_call: TRBV7-2
cdr3_aa: CASSLARGTEAFF

j_call: TRBJ2-5
clone_size: -
v_call: TRBV11-2
cdr3_aa: CASSLGMGTQYF

j_call: TRBJ1-3
clone_size: -
v_call: TRBV18
cdr3_aa: CASSPPYSGNTIYF

j_call: TRBJ2-7
clone_size: -
v_call: TRBV11-2
cdr3_aa: CASSRTVDYEQYF

j_call: TRBJ2-7
clone_size: -
v_call: TRBV30
cdr3_aa: CAWSVWGVYPPYEQYF

j_call: TRBJ2-1
clone_size: -
v_call: TRBV20-1
cdr3_aa: CSASYNEQFF

j_call: TRBJ2-6
clone_size: -
v_call: TRBV28
cdr3_aa: CASTRGGAHSGANVLTF

j_call: TRBJ1-6
clone_size: -
v_call: TRBV2
cdr3_aa: CAMEESYNSPLHF

j_call: TRBJ2-5
clone_size: -
v_call: TRBV7-9
cdr3_aa: CASSPVDRVVTQYF

j_call: TRBJ2-1
clone_size: -
v_call: TRBV7-9
cdr3_aa: CASSAGSEFF

j_call: TRBJ2-6
clone_size: -
v_call: TRBV19
cdr3_aa: CASSIGLSGANVLTF

j_call: TRBJ1-4
clone_size: -
v_call: TRBV6-4
cdr3_aa: CASRVPWGENEKLFF

j_call: TRBJ2-7
clone_size: -
v_call: TRBV10-2
cdr3_aa: CASSRQRTGGEQYF

j_call: TRBJ2-2
clone_size: -
v_call: TRBV9
cdr3_aa: CASSVGGTGELFF

j_call: TRBJ2-5
clone_size: -
v_call: TRBV5-1
cdr3_aa: CASRTGGETQYF

j_call: TRBJ1-1
clone_size: -
v_call: TRBV10-3
cdr3_aa: CAISTGQSNTEAFF

j_call: TRBJ2-5
clone_size: -
v_call: TRBV28
cdr3_aa: CASSTRTGEGETQYF

j_call: TRBJ2-7
clone_size: -
v_call: TRBV30
cdr3_aa: CAWESSAGYEQYF

j_call: TRBJ2-3
clone_size: -
v_call: TRBV9
cdr3_aa: CASNPAGTSTDTQYF